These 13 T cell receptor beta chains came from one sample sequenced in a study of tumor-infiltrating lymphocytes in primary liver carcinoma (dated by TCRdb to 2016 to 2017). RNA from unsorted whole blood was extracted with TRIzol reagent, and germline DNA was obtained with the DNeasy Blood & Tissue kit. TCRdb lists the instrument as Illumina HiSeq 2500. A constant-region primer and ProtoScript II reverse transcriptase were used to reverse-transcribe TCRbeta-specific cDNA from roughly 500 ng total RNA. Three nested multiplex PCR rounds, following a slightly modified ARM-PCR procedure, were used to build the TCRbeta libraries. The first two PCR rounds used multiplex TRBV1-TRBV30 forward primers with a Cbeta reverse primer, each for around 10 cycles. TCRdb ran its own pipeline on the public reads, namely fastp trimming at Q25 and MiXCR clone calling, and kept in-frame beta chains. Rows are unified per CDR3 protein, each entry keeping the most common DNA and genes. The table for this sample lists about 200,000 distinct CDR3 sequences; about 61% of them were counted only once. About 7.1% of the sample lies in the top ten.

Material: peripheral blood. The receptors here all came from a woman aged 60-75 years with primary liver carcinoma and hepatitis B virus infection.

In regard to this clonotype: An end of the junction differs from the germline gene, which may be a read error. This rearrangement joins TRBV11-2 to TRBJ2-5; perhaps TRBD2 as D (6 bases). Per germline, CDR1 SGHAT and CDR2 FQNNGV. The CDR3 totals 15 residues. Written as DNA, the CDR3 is TGTGCCGGCAGCCTACGACTAGTACGGCAAGATACCCAGTACTTC. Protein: CAGSLRLVRQDTQYF. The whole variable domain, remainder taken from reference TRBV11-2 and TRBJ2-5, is EAGVAQSPRYKIIEKRQSVAFWCNPISGHATLYWYQQILGQGPKLLIQFQNNGVVDDSQLPKDRFSAERLKGVDSTLKIQPAKLEDSAVYLCAGSLRLVRQDTQYFGPGTRLLVL.

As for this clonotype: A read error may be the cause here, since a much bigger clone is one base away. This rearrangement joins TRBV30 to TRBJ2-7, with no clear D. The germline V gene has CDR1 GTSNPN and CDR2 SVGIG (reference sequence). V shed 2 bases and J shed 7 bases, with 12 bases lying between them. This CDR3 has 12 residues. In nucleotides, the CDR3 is TGTGCCTGGAGTATGGGGTTGGAGGAGCAGTACTTC. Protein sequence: CAWSMGLEEQYF.

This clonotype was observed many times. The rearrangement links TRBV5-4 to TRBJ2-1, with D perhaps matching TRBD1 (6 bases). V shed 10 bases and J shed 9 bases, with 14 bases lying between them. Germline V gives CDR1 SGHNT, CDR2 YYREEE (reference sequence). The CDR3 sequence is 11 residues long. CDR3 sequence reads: CAVHLGAEQFF. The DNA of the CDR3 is TGTGCCGTGCACTTGGGGGCTGAGCAGTTCTTC.

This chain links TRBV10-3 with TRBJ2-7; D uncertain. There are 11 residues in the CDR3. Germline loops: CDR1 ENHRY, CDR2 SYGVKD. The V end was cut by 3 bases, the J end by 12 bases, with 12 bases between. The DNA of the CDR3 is TGTGCCATCAGTGAAGGCCCGCTTCCGTACTTC. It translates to CAISEGPLPYF.

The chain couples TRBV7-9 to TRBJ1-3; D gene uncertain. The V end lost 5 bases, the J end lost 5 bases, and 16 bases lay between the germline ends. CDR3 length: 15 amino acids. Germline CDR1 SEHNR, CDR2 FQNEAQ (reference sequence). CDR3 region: CASSLEEVGRNTIYF. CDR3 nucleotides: TGTGCCAGCAGCCTAGAAGAGGTTGGCAGAAACACCATATATTTT.

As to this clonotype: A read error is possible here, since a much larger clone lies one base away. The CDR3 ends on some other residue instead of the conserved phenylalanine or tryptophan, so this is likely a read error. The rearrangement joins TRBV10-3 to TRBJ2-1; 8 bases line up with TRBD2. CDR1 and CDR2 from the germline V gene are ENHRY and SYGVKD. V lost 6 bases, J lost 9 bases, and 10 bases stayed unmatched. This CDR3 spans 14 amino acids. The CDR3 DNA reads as TGTGCCATCAGGCCGGACTCAGCGGGAGTTGAGCAGTTCCTC. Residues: CAIRPDSAGVEQFL.

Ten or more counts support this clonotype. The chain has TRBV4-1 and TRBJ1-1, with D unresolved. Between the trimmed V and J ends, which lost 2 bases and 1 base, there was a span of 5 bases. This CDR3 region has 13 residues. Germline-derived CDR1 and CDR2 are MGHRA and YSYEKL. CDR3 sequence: CASSQRQNTEAFF. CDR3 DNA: TGCGCCAGCAGCCAAAGACAGAACACTGAAGCTTTCTTT.

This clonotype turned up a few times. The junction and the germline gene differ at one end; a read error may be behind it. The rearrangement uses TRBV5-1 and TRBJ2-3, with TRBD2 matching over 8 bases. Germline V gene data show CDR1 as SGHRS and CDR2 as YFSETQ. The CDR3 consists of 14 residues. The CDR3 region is CASRLALSTGTQYF. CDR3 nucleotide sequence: TGCGCCAGCCGACTAGCGCTTAGCACAGGTACGCAGTATTTT. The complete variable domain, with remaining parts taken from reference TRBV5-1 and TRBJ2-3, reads KAGVTQTPRYLIKTRGQQVTLSCSPISGHRSVSWYQQTPGQGLQFLFEYFSETQRNKGNFPGRFSGRQFSNSRSEMNVSTLELGDSALYLCASRLALSTGTQYFGPGTRLTVL.

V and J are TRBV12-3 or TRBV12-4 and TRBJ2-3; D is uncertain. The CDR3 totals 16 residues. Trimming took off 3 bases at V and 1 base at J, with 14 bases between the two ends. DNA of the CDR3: TGTGCCAGCAGTTTCAAGTCCAGGAGAGGCACAGATACGCAGTATTTT. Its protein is CASSFKSRRGTDTQYF.

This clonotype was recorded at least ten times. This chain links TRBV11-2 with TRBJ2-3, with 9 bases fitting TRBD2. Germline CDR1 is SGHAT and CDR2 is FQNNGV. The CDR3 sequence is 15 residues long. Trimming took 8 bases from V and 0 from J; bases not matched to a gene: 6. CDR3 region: CASGRGGASTDTQYF. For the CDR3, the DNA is TGTGCCAGCGGCCGCGGGGGGGCTAGCACAGATACGCAGTATTTT.

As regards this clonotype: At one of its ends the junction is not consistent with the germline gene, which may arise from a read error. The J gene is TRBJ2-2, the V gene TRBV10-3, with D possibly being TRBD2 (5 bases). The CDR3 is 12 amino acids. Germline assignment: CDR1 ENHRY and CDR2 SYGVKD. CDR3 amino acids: CVIRNRPGVLFF. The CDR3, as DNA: TGTGTCATCAGAAATCGACCCGGGGTGCTGTTTTTT.

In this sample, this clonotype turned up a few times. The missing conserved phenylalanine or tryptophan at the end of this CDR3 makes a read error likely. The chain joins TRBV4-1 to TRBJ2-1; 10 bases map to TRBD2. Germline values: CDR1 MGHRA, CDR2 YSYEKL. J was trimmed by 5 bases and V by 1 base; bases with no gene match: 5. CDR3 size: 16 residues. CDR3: CASSQAASGGNNEQFL. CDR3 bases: TGCGCCAGCAGCCAAGCCGCTAGCGGGGGAAACAATGAGCAGTTCCTC.

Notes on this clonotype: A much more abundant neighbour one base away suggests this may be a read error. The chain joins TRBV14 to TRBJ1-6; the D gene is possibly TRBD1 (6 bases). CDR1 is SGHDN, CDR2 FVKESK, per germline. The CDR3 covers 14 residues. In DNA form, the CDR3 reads TGTACCAGCAGCCAATTCAGGGGAAATTCACCCCTCCACTTT. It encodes CTSSQFRGNSPLHF.